This passage covers 2 T cell receptor beta chains from one sample sequenced in a study of T cells after yellow fever vaccination. TCRdb used MiXCR to reprocess the 5' RACE reads, holding one entry per CDR3 protein. Here the sample spans approximately 510,000 distinct CDR3 sequences, 20% to 25% being singletons. The sequenced sample was PBMCs, obtained approximately 20 days after the first yellow fever vaccination. Receptors were obtained from a young man who received the YFV17D yellow fever vaccine.

This clonotype came up a few times. At one of its ends the junction is not consistent with the germline gene, which may arise from a read error. V and J are TRBV7-8 and TRBJ2-2, with D possibly being TRBD1 or TRBD2 (5 bases each). The CDR3 runs 17 residues. Per the germline V gene, CDR1 is SGHVS and CDR2 is FQNEAQ. CDR3 in DNA: TGTGCCAGCAGCCTAGCCTTGGGCAGGGCCTTAACCGGGGAGCTGTTTTTT. This codes for CASSLALGRALTGELFF. Full variable domain (remainder filled in from reference TRBV7-8 and TRBJ2-2): GAGVSQSPRYKVAKRGQDVALRCDPISGHVSLFWYQQALGQGPEFLTYFQNEAQLDKSGLPSDRFFAERPEGSVSTLKIQRTQQEDSAVYLCASSLALGRALTGELFFGEGSRLTVL.

This clonotype was seen only a few times. The chain uses TRBV30 and TRBJ2-5; 7 nucleotides align to TRBD2. CDR1 is GTSNPN, CDR2 SVGIG, per germline (reference sequence). The CDR3 extends over 13 amino acids. The trim removed 5 bases at V and 1 base at J, leaving 4 bases unmatched. In DNA, the CDR3 is TGTGCCTGGGCCGCGGGGGTCCAAGAGACCCAGTACTTC. Translation: CAWAAGVQETQYF.